This T cell receptor beta chain originates from a study of OX40 agonist ivuxolimab in advanced cancers. Comment on this clone: Sequence at one end of the junction differs from germline and may be a read error.

This table comes from immunoSEQ multiplex PCR, and its TCRdb copy is limited to in-frame clones, with some not included. This sample has tens of thousands of clones, with more than 90% found just once. Per the germline V gene, CDR1 is SSHAT and CDR2 is FNYEAQ (reference sequence). CDR3 size: 13 residues. The clonotype originates from an adult with an advanced solid tumor such as melanoma, head and neck, liver or kidney cancer. This sample comprised CD4+ or CD8+ T cells sorted from blood, obtained in a trial of the OX40 agonist ivuxolimab. The genes are TRBV7-7 and TRBJ1-4, with TRBD1 matching over 7 bases. The CDR3 DNA reads as TGTGCTAGCAGCCCCCGGGACAGCCAAAAACTGTTTTTT. Translation gives CASSPRDSQKLFF.